This is a list of T cell receptor beta chains from one sample in a study of STAT5B mutations in CD4+ large granular lymphocyte leukemia. TCRdb's table, derived via immunoSEQ multiplex PCR, lists solely in-frame clones and lacks some. The repertoire consists of 30,000 to 35,000 clones, with roughly three quarters occurring once and the leading ten covering approximately 2.7%. Sequencing was performed on CD4+ T cells from blood buffy coats. These receptors all stem from a human donor in good health. Both conserved end residues are part of each CDR3. The order of the fields is J gene, V gene, D gene, clone size, CDR3 protein, CDR3 DNA. A D gene is named only where the DNA matches it firmly. Clone size is shown for a subset of rows, as once, few, many or a class of expanded clone.

TRBJ2-5 TRBV10-1 - - CASSKRGARQETQYF TGCGCCAGCAGTAAACGGGGGGCCCGTCAAGAGACCCAGTACTTC
TRBJ2-5 TRBV19 - - CASMSGSGGQETQYF TGTGCCAGTATGTCCGGGTCAGGTGGACAAGAGACCCAGTACTTC
TRBJ1-6 TRBV7-2 - - CASSLVVDSPLHF TGTGCCAGCAGCTTAGTTGTCGATTCACCCCTCCACTTT
TRBJ1-2 TRBV5-1 - - CASSTQGAKGGYTF TGCGCCAGCAGCACTCAAGGGGCTAAGGGTGGCTACACCTTC
TRBJ1-2 TRBV7-9 TRBD1 few CASSRQGADYGYTF TGTGCCAGCAGCCGACAGGGGGCTGACTATGGCTACACCTTC
TRBJ2-1 TRBV6-5 TRBD1 - CARGPGGLYEQFF TGTGCCAGAGGCCCAGGGGGCCTATATGAGCAGTTCTTC
TRBJ1-1 TRBV4-3 - - CASSQTGGTTEAFF TGCGCCAGCAGCCAGACAGGAGGGACCACTGAAGCTTTCTTT
TRBJ1-1 TRBV2 - few CASTSLAQATSEAFF TGTGCCAGCACCTCCCTGGCCCAAGCAACGTCGGAAGCTTTCTTT
TRBJ1-4 TRBV19 - - CASSPNANFNEKLFF TGTGCCAGTAGCCCAAATGCGAACTTTAATGAAAAACTGTTTTTT
TRBJ1-2 TRBV2 - - CASRRTAFGYTF TGTGCCAGCCGTCGGACAGCTTTTGGCTACACCTTC
TRBJ2-7 TRBV30 - - CAWSVGSTYEQYF TGTGCCTGGAGTGTAGGGAGTACCTACGAGCAGTACTTC
TRBJ2-6 TRBV9 TRBD1 few CASSVGQAGSGANVLTF TGTGCCAGCAGCGTCGGACAGGCAGGCTCTGGGGCCAACGTCCTGACTTTC
TRBJ2-1 TRBV11-3 - - CASSLQPASGGAEQFF TGTGCCAGCAGCTTACAGCCGGCCAGCGGTGGTGCTGAGCAGTTCTTC